The 16 T cell receptor beta chains given below trace back to one sample, sequenced in a study of blood T cell repertoires in COVID-19. TCRdb's copy holds only in-frame clones and misses some; the assay was immunoSEQ multiplex PCR. The sample consists of 150,000 to 200,000 clones, 70% to 85% of them appearing once. The sequencing input was peripheral blood. These receptors were taken from a man older than 75 with COVID-19, enrolled during active disease.

The V gene is TRBV10-3, the J gene TRBJ2-3, with D possibly TRBD1 on 6 matching bases. Trimming took off 3 bases at V and 3 bases at J, with 10 bases between the two ends. This CDR3 is 14 amino acids long. From germline, CDR1 is ENHRY and CDR2 SYGVKD. The CDR3 DNA is TGTGCCATCAGTGATAGTCAGGGGACAGATACGCAGTATTTT. Translating it yields CAISDSQGTDTQYF.

This clone was seen just once. V is TRBV6-5 and J is TRBJ1-2; 9 nucleotides agree with TRBD1. J gave up 7 bases and V 2 bases, and 5 bases lay outside the gene matches. Germline assignment: CDR1 MNHEY and CDR2 SVGAGI. The CDR3 length is 14 residues. The CDR3 sequence: CASSYRTGAGGYTF. Written as DNA, the CDR3 is TGTGCCAGCAGTTACCGGACAGGGGCTGGTGGCTACACCTTC.

This clone was found many times. V usage is TRBV4-2 and J usage is TRBJ2-5; no reliable D call. The CDR3 extends over 16 amino acids. Trimming pared 4 bases from V and 2 bases from J, leaving 17 bases between. The germline V gene encodes CDR1 LGHNA and CDR2 YNFKEQ. CDR3 DNA sequence: TGTGCCAGCAGCCCCCAGGCAGGCAATTATCAAGAGACCCAGTACTTC. Protein: CASSPQAGNYQETQYF.

This clone appeared a single time. The chain joins TRBV27 to TRBJ1-1; D possibly corresponds to TRBD1 (6 bases). This CDR3 is built from 14 residues. V dropped 7 bases and J dropped 5 bases, with 17 bases sitting between them. CDR1 is MNHEY, CDR2 SMNVEV, per germline (reference sequence). The CDR3 spells CASNRQALSTEAFF. The CDR3, as DNA: TGTGCCAGCAACCGACAGGCTCTCTCGACTGAAGCTTTCTTT.

This clone has only one observation. This chain connects TRBV18 to TRBJ1-3; tentatively, D is TRBD1 (5 bases). The V gene lost 4 bases and the J gene lost 3 bases, with 7 bases spanning the gap. Germline V gives CDR1 KGHSH, CDR2 LQKENI. There are 13 residues in the CDR3. In DNA form, the CDR3 reads TGTGCCAGCTCACAGGGACTTGGAAACACCATATATTTT. Its translation: CASSQGLGNTIYF.

This clone appeared once. For the CDR3, the DNA is TGTGCCAGCAGCTTGGACAGGACCACCGGGGAGCTGTTTTTT. Residues: CASSLDRTTGELFF. The chain links TRBV7-3 to TRBJ2-2; the match to TRBD1 covers 7 bases. The CDR3 contains 14 residues. V gave up 3 bases and J gave up 4 bases; unmatched junction bases: 2. Germline CDR1 SGHTA, CDR2 FQGTGA.

In its sample, this clone was seen once. This chain joins TRBV7-9 and TRBJ2-1, with 10 bases that match TRBD1. V shed 0 bases, J shed 8 bases, and the junction held 7 bases outside the gene matches. This CDR3 contains 16 residues. Germline assignment: CDR1 SEHNR and CDR2 FQNEAQ (reference sequence). The CDR3 sequence is CASSLAAGQGSDEQFF. The CDR3 coding sequence is TGTGCCAGCAGCTTAGCGGCGGGACAGGGGTCTGATGAGCAGTTCTTC.

V and J are TRBV6-5 and TRBJ1-2; a weak D match, TRBD1 (6 bases). The V and J ends lost 6 bases and 2 bases respectively, with 16 bases between them. Germline values: CDR1 MNHEY, CDR2 SVGAGI. This CDR3 contains 15 residues. CDR3 residues: CASRINRAGNYGYTF. CDR3 DNA: TGTGCCAGCAGGATTAACAGGGCTGGGAACTATGGCTACACCTTC.

In its sample, this clone was seen once. The chain links TRBV6-5 to TRBJ1-3; no firm D call. With 4 bases removed from V and 2 bases from J, the gap between germline ends came to 15 bases. Germline lookup yields CDR1 MNHEY and CDR2 SVGAGI. This CDR3 is 16 amino acids long. The CDR3 sequence: CASSSRQAGPGNTIYF. The DNA for the CDR3 is TGTGCCAGCAGTTCCCGTCAGGCGGGTCCTGGAAACACCATATATTTT.

The sample holds a few counts of this clone. The chain couples TRBV4-1 to TRBJ1-2; D ambiguous. The CDR3 sequence is 13 residues long. V was pared by 6 bases and J by 2 bases, with 10 bases between. Germline lookup yields CDR1 MGHRA and CDR2 YSYEKL. The CDR3 sequence: CASSPVGNYGYTF. The CDR3 bases are TGCGCCAGCAGTCCGGTCGGGAACTATGGCTACACCTTC.

V gene TRBV19 combines with J gene TRBJ1-5; a weak D match, TRBD1 (6 bases). This CDR3 spans 14 amino acids. With 4 bases removed from V and 5 bases from J, the gap between germline ends came to 12 bases. Germline CDR1 is LNHDA and CDR2 is SQIVND (reference sequence). The CDR3 here is CASSTDRADQPQHF. As DNA, the CDR3 is TGTGCCAGTAGTACGGACAGAGCTGATCAGCCCCAGCATTTT.

The J gene is TRBJ2-3, the V gene TRBV3-1 (or the pseudogene TRBV3-2); D may be TRBD1 (5 bases). Germline V gene data show CDR1 as LGHDT and CDR2 as YNNKEL (reference sequence). The CDR3 is 14 amino acids. V lost 4 bases and J 3 bases, leaving 11 bases between the germline ends. The CDR3 DNA reads as TGTGCCAGCAGCCTTGTGGGGCGAACAGATACGCAGTATTTT. This translates into CASSLVGRTDTQYF.

This clone was seen more than once but under ten times. V and J are TRBV28 and TRBJ1-6; D might be TRBD1 (5 bases). There are 16 residues in the CDR3. V was pared by 5 bases and J by 10 bases, with 21 bases between. CDR1 and CDR2 (germline): MDHEN, SYDVKM. Here the CDR3 reads CASSTSAGLLGSPLHF. The CDR3 nucleotides are TGTGCCAGCAGTACATCCGCAGGGCTTCTTGGCTCACCCCTCCACTTT.

The chain employs TRBV7-9 and TRBJ1-6; D remains ambiguous. The germline V gene encodes CDR1 SEHNR and CDR2 FQNEAQ (reference sequence). V lost 4 bases and J 0 bases, leaving 7 bases between the germline ends. This CDR3 is 15 amino acids long. CDR3 DNA sequence: TGTGCCAGCAGCTACACCCGCTCCTATAATTCACCCCTCCACTTT. Encoded protein: CASSYTRSYNSPLHF. The variable domain in full, completed from reference TRBV7-9 and TRBJ1-6, reads DTGVSQNPRHKITKRGQNVTFRCDPISEHNRLYWYRQTLGQGPEFLTYFQNEAQLEKSRLLSDRFSAERPKGSFSTLEIQRTEQGDSAMYLCASSYTRSYNSPLHFGNGTRLTVT.

This clone was recorded many times. CDR3 protein: CATSRLTGQGSDEQYF. The DNA of the CDR3 is TGTGCCACCAGCAGGTTAACGGGACAGGGGAGCGACGAGCAGTACTTC. The chain combines TRBV15 with TRBJ2-7; 10 nucleotides agree with TRBD1. Germline lookup yields CDR1 LNHNV and CDR2 YYDKDF (reference sequence). Germline trimming cut 3 bases from V and 5 bases from J; bases unmatched to any gene: 10. The CDR3 extends over 16 amino acids.

CDR3 nucleotide sequence: TGTGCCAGCAGTTATACGAGAGGCACCGGGGAGCTGTTTTTT. Translating it yields CASSYTRGTGELFF. The chain employs TRBV7-2 and TRBJ2-2; D is ambiguous. CDR1 and CDR2 from the germline V gene are SGHTA and FQGNSA. CDR3 length: 14 amino acids. With 6 bases removed from V and 4 bases from J, the gap between germline ends came to 12 bases.